The rows below give T cell receptor beta chains drawn from one sample of a study of blood T cell repertoires in COVID-19. Only in-frame clones appear in the TCRdb table, and some are missing; sequencing was by immunoSEQ multiplex PCR. The sample holds about 200,000 clones; about 79% are singletons and the top ten take 13%. Sequenced input: peripheral blood. Source of these receptors: a human donor in a cohort sampled during active COVID-19. Each CDR3 is given with its conserved first and last residue. Each record gives: J gene, V gene, D gene, CDR3 protein, CDR3 DNA. D genes are given only for firm matches.

>TRBJ2-3|TRBV13|TRBD1
CASSNIRDRVIHTQYF
TGTGCCAGCAGCAATATCCGGGACAGGGTCATTCATACGCAGTATTTT
>TRBJ2-1|TRBV5-1|TRBD1
CASSLAAGGNEQFF
TGCGCCAGCAGCTTGGCCGCAGGGGGCAATGAGCAGTTCTTC
>TRBJ2-7|TRBV20-1|NA
CSAIEVSGSSYEQYF
TGCAGTGCTATTGAAGTCTCGGGGTCCTCCTACGAGCAGTACTTC
>TRBJ2-2|TRBV19|NA
CASREGGRTGELFF
TGTGCCAGTAGGGAAGGGGGTCGGACCGGGGAGCTGTTTTTT
>TRBJ1-2|TRBV5-1|NA
CASSLVTGPQYGYTF
TGCGCCAGCAGCTTGGTTACAGGTCCCCAGTATGGCTACACCTTC
>TRBJ2-7|TRBV19|NA
CASSIGAGSYEQYF
TGTGCCAGTAGTATTGGGGCAGGTTCCTACGAGCAGTACTTC
>TRBJ2-3|TRBV5-1|TRBD2
CASSLGTSGDTQYF
TGCGCCAGCAGCCTCGGGACTAGCGGTGATACGCAGTATTTT
>TRBJ2-7|TRBV10-3|TRBD2
CAIRGSGVLSYEQYF
TGTGCCATCAGGGGTAGCGGGGTCCTTTCCTACGAGCAGTACTTC
>TRBJ1-2|TRBV28|NA
CASAGQNYGYTF
TGTGCCAGCGCTGGACAGAATTATGGCTACACCTTC
>TRBJ1-1|TRBV18|TRBD1
CASSPGTGNMNTEAFF
TGTGCCAGCTCACCAGGGACAGGGAACATGAACACTGAAGCTTTCTTT
>TRBJ2-7|TRBV27|TRBD1
CASSTGTGVSYEQYF
TGTGCCAGCAGTACTGGGACAGGGGTATCCTACGAGCAGTACTTC
>TRBJ2-7|TRBV28|TRBD2
CASSLTSGSFSYEQYF
TGTGCCAGCAGTCTAACTAGCGGGAGTTTTTCCTACGAGCAGTACTTC
>TRBJ1-4|TRBV30|TRBD1
CATTRDRVNEKLFF
TGTGCTACGACCCGGGACAGAGTTAATGAAAAACTGTTTTTT
>TRBJ2-7|TRBV6-5|NA
CASSRQGLDEQYF
TGTGCCAGCAGCCGACAGGGACTCGACGAGCAGTACTTC
>TRBJ2-1|TRBV4-1|TRBD1
CASSLRVRQGTYNEQFF
TGCGCCAGCAGCCTCAGGGTGAGACAGGGCACCTACAATGAGCAGTTCTTC
>TRBJ2-2|TRBV7-6|NA
CASSQGGELFF
TGTGCCAGCAGTCAGGGCGGGGAGCTGTTTTTT